The clone carrying this TCR beta chain appeared a single time. What it binds is not known. Investigators divided CD4+ cells into CD45RA+ naive and CD45RA-negative memory subsets. This specimen comes from a study of shared clonotypes between healthy human individuals. Study-wide points: Rarefaction exposed incomplete sorted-subset sequencing despite large depth. Clonotype sharing among donors likely depends on sequencing depth.

CDR1 is LGHNA and CDR2 is YNFKEQ in the germline V gene. The CDR3 extends over 15 amino acids. V lost 5 bases to trimming and J lost 2 bases; unmatched junction nucleotides: 4. The repertoire was sequenced with immunoSEQ multiplex PCR; TCRdb's copy has only in-frame clones and lacks some. The sample consists of some 680,000 clones, about 80% of them appearing once. Sequenced material: memory CD4+ T cells sorted from blood. Subset given: CD45RA-negative fraction. The gene calls are TRBV4-2 and TRBJ2-3; 10 bases line up with TRBD2. This receptor was taken from a woman between 25 and 40 years old in good health. The DNA of the CDR3 is TGTGCCAGCAGCTCAGCGGGAGGGAACACAGATACGCAGTATTTT. Amino acid sequence: CASSSAGGNTDTQYF.